This T cell receptor (beta chain) comes out of a study of Graves' ophthalmopathy and Graves' hyperthyroidism. RNA transcripts were the source from which TCR beta CDR3 regions were amplified. Scientists carried out first-round RT-PCR using HTBI primers and then a second-round multiplex PCR. Each CDR3 protein is one row after TCRdb ran MiXCR on the multiplex PCR reads. This sample yields 560,000 or so distinct CDR3 sequences, of which roughly 40% are seen a single time; over 3.5% belongs to the top ten. This clonotype was counted at least ten times. Losses at the gene ends were 4 bases for V and 6 bases for J; bases not matched to a gene: 13. CDR1 and CDR2 (germline): SGHTS, YDEGEE. This CDR3 region has 16 residues.

The receptor was isolated from an adult man with Graves' hyperthyroidism. Sequenced material: peripheral blood or thyroid tissue (not recorded which). J is TRBJ2-7 and V is TRBV5-8; 10 bases are a match to TRBD2. The chain's CDR3 is CASSPYTSGRVGEQYF. DNA of the CDR3: TGTGCCAGCAGCCCTTATACCAGCGGGAGGGTCGGCGAGCAGTACTTC. Full variable domain (remainder filled in from reference TRBV5-8 and TRBJ2-7): EAGVTQSPTHLIKTRGQQATLRCSPISGHTSVYWYQQALGLGLQFLLWYDEGEERNRGNFPPRFSGRQFPNYSSELNVNALELEDSALYLCASSPYTSGRVGEQYFGPGTRLTVT.